This T cell receptor (beta chain) originates from a study of blood T cell repertoires in COVID-19. Overall study context: Sites across the United States, Italy and Spain contributed samples from acute and convalescent COVID-19. PBMCs, B-cell-depleted T cells, or T cells were the source of the cDNA or gDNA that made up the material.

Source study methods: Amplification with reference gene primers provided the estimates of nucleated cell counts. The assay was immunoSEQ multiplex PCR, and TCRdb's table has in-frame clones only and misses some. V and J calls and clone size are copied from that table; D and trimming were computed from the DNA. Counted here are roughly 95,000 clones, 82% occurring once; the ten biggest clones make up around 19%. This CDR3 has 12 amino acids. Per germline, CDR1 MDHEN and CDR2 SYDVKM. V was shortened by 2 bases and J by 4 bases, with 3 bases between the two germline ends. The gene calls are TRBV28 and TRBJ2-4; D is unclear. The sequenced sample was peripheral blood. The source is a man older than 75 with acute or convalescent COVID-19. CDR3 residues: CASSLQKNIQYF. The CDR3 DNA is TGTGCCAGCAGTTTACAGAAAAACATTCAGTACTTC.